These 3 T cell receptor beta chains came from one sample sequenced in a study of Ad26.COV2.S vaccination and SARS-CoV-2 variants. TCRdb's table, derived via immunoSEQ multiplex PCR, lists solely in-frame clones and lacks some. Of under 150,000 clones listed, 80% to 90% are singletons. This sample comprised peripheral blood, obtained after recovery from COVID-19. These TCRs come from a human donor who had recovered from COVID-19.

V gene TRBV2 combines with J gene TRBJ1-1, with D unresolved. The CDR3 is made up of 13 amino acids. V dropped 7 bases and J dropped 5 bases, with 14 bases sitting between them. Germline V gene data show CDR1 as SNHLY and CDR2 as FYNNEI. The CDR3 protein is CASTFRTSTEAFF. The CDR3 DNA follows: TGTGCCAGCACTTTTCGCACATCGACTGAAGCTTTCTTT.

The chain recombines TRBV2 with TRBJ2-7; 9 bases line up with TRBD1. The CDR3 spans 15 residues. Germline V gene lookup returns CDR1 SNHLY and CDR2 FYNNEI. V lost 6 bases and J lost 1; bases outside the gene matches: 7. CDR3 amino acids: CASSSPGTGSYEQYF. In DNA form, the CDR3 reads TGTGCCAGCAGCTCCCCCGGGACAGGGTCCTACGAGCAGTACTTC.

In the case of this clone: The identical CDR3 is also encoded by other nucleotide sequences in the sample. This chain joins TRBV18 and TRBJ1-4; D ambiguous. V lost 6 bases and J lost 3, with 8 bases in between. CDR3 length: 13 residues. Germline V gene lookup returns CDR1 KGHSH and CDR2 LQKENI. The CDR3 DNA sequence: TGTGCCAGCTCGCCCGGGTCTAATGAAAAACTGTTTTTT. Its translation is CASSPGSNEKLFF.